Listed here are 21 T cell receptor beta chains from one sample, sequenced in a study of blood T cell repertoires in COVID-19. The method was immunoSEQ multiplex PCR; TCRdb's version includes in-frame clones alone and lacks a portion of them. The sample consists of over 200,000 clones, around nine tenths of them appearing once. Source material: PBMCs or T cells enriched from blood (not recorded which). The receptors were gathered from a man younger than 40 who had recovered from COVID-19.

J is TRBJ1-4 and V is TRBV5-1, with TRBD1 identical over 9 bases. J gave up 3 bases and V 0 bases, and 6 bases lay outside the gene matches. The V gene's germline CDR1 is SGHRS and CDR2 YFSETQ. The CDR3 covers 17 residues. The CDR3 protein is CASSLGGQGTANEKLFF. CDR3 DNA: TGCGCCAGCAGCTTGGGGGGACAGGGTACGGCTAATGAAAAACTGTTTTTT.

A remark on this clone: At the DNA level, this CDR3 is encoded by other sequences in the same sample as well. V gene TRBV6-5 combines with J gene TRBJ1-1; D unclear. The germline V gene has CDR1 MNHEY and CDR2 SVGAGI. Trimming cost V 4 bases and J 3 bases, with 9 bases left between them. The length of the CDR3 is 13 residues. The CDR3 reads CASSWGVDTEAFF. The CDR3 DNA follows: TGTGCCAGCAGTTGGGGAGTGGACACTGAAGCTTTCTTT.

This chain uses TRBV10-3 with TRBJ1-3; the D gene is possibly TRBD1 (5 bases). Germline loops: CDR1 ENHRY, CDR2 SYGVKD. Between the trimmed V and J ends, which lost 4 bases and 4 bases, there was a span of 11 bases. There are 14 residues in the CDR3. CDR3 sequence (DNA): TGTGCCATCAGTGTTTCAGGGTTCGGAAACACCATATATTTT. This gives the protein CAISVSGFGNTIYF.

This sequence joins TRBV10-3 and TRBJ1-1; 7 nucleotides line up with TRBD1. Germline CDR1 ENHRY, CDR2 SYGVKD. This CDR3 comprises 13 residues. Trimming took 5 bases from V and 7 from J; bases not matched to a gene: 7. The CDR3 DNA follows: TGTGCCATCAGTCGACAGGGTGGGGTTGAAGCTTTCTTT. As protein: CAISRQGGVEAFF.

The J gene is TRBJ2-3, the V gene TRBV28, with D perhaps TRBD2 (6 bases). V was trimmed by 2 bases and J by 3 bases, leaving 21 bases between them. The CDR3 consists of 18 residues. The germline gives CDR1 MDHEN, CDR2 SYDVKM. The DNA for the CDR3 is TGTGCCAGCAGTTTAGGGGGTGTGCGCGGGATCTTAACAGATACGCAGTATTTT. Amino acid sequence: CASSLGGVRGILTDTQYF.

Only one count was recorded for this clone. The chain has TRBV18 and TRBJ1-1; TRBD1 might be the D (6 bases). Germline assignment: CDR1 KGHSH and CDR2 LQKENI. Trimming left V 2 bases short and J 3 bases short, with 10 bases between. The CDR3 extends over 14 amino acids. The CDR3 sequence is CASSPGYRDTEAFF. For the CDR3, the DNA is TGTGCCAGCTCACCAGGGTACAGGGACACTGAAGCTTTCTTT.

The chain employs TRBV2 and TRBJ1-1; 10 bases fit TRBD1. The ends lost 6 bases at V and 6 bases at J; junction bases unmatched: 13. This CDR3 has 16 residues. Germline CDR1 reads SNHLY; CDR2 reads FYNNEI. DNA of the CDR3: TGTGCCAGCAGGGGCGGGCTGACAGGGGGCCGGGCTGAAGCTTTCTTT. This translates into CASRGGLTGGRAEAFF.

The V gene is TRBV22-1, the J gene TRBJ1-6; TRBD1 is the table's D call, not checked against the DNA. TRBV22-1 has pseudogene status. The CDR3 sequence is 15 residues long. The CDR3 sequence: CPGSAQGQGNSPLHF. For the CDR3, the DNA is TGTCCTGGGAGCGCACAAGGGCAGGGGAATTCACCCCTCCACTTT.

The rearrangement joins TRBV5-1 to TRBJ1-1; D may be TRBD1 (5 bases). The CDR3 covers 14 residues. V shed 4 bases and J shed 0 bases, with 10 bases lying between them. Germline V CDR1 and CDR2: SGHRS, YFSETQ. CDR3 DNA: TGCGCCAGCAGCGCGGGACGGATGAACACTGAAGCTTTCTTT. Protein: CASSAGRMNTEAFF.

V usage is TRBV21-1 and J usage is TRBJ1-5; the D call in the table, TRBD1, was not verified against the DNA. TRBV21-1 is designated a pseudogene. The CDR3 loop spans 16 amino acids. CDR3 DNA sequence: TGTGCCAGCAGCAAAGTTTACAGGGCTAGCAATCAGCCCCAGCATTTT. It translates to CASSKVYRASNQPQHF.

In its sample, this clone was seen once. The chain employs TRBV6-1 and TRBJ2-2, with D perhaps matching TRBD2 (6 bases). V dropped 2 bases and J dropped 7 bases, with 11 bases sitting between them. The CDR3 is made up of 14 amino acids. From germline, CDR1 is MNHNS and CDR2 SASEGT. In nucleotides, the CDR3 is TGTGCCAGCAGTGAACGGTTCGGGGGCGGGGAGCTGTTTTTT. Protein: CASSERFGGGELFF.

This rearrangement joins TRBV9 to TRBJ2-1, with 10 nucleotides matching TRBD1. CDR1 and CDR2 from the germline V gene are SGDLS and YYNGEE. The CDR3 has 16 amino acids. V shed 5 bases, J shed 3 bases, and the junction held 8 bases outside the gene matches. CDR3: CASSSGTGVFYNEQFF. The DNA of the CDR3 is TGTGCCAGCAGTTCAGGGACAGGGGTTTTCTACAATGAGCAGTTCTTC.

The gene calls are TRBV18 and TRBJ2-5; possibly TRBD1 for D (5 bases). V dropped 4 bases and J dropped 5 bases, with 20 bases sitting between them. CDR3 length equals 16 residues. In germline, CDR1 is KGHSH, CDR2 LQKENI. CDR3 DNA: TGTGCCAGCTCACAGTTGGTTCGTCAGGGCGGCGAGACCCAGTACTTC. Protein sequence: CASSQLVRQGGETQYF. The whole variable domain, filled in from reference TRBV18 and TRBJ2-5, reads NAGVMQNPRHLVRRRGQEARLRCSPMKGHSHVYWYRQLPEEGLKFMVYLQKENIIDESGMPKERFSAEFPKEGPSILRIQQVVRGDSAAYFCASSQLVRQGGETQYFGPGTRLLVL.

The CDR3 protein is CASTPQGLGNTIYF. The CDR3 DNA reads TGTGCCAGCACCCCTCAGGGATTGGGAAACACCATATATTTT. The chain employs TRBV6-5 and TRBJ1-3; TRBD1 might be the D (5 bases). The CDR3 covers 14 residues. The V and J ends lost 7 bases and 4 bases respectively, with 14 bases between them. Germline V gene lookup returns CDR1 MNHEY and CDR2 SVGAGI.

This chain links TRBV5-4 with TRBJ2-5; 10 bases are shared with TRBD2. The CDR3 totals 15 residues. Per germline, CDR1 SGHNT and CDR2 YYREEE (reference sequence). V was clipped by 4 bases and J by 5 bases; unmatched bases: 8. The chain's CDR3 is CASSPTSGIRETQYF. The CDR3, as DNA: TGTGCCAGCAGCCCCACTAGCGGGATCAGGGAGACCCAGTACTTC.

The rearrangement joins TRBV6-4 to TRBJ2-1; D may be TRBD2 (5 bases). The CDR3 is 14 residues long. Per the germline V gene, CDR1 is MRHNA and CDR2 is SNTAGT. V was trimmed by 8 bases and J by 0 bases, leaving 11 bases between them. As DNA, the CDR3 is TGTGCCAGCGCCGACTATACCTCCTACAATGAGCAGTTCTTC. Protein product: CASADYTSYNEQFF.

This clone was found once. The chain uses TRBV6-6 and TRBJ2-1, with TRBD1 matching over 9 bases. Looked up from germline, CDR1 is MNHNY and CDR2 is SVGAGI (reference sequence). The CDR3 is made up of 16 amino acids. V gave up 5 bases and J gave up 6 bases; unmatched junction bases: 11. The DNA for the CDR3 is TGTGCCAGCAGTAGACGACAGGGGGTTTACGCCAATGAGCAGTTCTTC. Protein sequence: CASSRRQGVYANEQFF.

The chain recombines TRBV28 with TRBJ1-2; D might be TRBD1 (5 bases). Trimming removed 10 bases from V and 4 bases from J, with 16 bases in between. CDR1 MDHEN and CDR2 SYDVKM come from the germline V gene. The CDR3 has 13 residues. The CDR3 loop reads CATMVQGSYGYTF. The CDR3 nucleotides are TGTGCCACCATGGTTCAGGGAAGCTATGGCTACACCTTC.

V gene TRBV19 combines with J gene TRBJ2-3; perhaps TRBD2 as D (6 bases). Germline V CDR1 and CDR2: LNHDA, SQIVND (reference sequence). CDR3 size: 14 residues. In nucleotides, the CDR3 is TGTGATCCTCGTAAGAGTGCGGGGACAGATACGCAGTATTTT. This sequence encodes CDPRKSAGTDTQYF.

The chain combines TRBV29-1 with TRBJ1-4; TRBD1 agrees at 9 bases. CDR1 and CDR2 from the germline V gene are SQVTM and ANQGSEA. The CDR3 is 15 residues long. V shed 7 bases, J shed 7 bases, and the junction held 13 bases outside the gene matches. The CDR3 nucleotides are TGCAGCGCGTATGCCTCGGACAGGGGAAGTGAAAAACTGTTTTTT. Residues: CSAYASDRGSEKLFF.

CDR3 amino acids: CASALRWSQETQYF. The CDR3 DNA is TGTGCCAGCGCTCTCCGGTGGTCCCAAGAGACCCAGTACTTC. The V and J genes are TRBV11-2 and TRBJ2-5; D is unclear. The CDR3 sequence is 14 residues long. Deletions cut 8 bases from V and 1 base from J, with 14 bases between. Germline CDR1 SGHAT, CDR2 FQNNGV.